The 8 T cell receptor beta chains reported below all come from one sample, sequenced in a study of PD-L1 blockade in urothelial cancer. Clones were sequenced by immunoSEQ multiplex PCR, and TCRdb holds only the in-frame ones, with some missing. The sample consists of about 88,000 clones, 90% to 95% of them appearing once. The sample in question was PBMCs, obtained around atezolizumab (anti-PD-L1) treatment. The receptors originated from a man in his 60s with urothelial cancer.

The chain uses TRBV6-5 and TRBJ2-5; D possibly corresponds to TRBD2 (5 bases). Germline CDR1 reads MNHEY; CDR2 reads SVGAGI. V lost 8 bases and J lost 4, with 8 bases in between. The length of the CDR3 is 11 residues. CDR3 DNA sequence: TGTGCCAGCGGGAGTAGAGAGACCCAGTACTTC. Protein: CASGSRETQYF.

The chain is built from TRBV5-6 and TRBJ2-3, with D perhaps matching TRBD2 (6 bases). Trimming stripped 0 bases from V and 5 bases from J, with 10 bases between. The germline gives CDR1 SGHDT, CDR2 YYEEEE. The CDR3 has 14 residues. CDR3 protein: CASSLAGEGDTQYF. The CDR3 DNA reads as TGTGCCAGCAGCTTGGCGGGAGAGGGAGATACGCAGTATTTT.

The gene calls are TRBV4-1 and TRBJ2-5; 9 nucleotides align to TRBD2. Unmatched junction bases numbered 4, after V lost 1 base and J lost 4 bases. The CDR3 totals 15 residues. Germline V gives CDR1 MGHRA, CDR2 YSYEKL. The CDR3 is CASSQGTSGLETQYF. CDR3 sequence (DNA): TGCGCCAGCAGCCAAGGAACTAGCGGGTTAGAGACCCAGTACTTC.

The chain recombines TRBV4-2 with TRBJ1-4; 7 positions match TRBD1. This CDR3 has 13 residues. V lost 4 bases and J lost 7; bases outside the gene matches: 3. In germline, CDR1 is LGHNA, CDR2 YNFKEQ. This CDR3 reads CASSRTGSEKLFF. CDR3 in DNA: TGTGCCAGCAGCCGGACAGGTAGTGAAAAACTGTTTTTT.

The genes are TRBV7-2 and TRBJ2-7, with TRBD1 matching 8 bases. This CDR3 is built from 15 residues. Germline V gives CDR1 SGHTA, CDR2 FQGNSA. V gave up 4 bases and J gave up 6 bases; unmatched junction bases: 11. CDR3 sequence: CASSSGLDREGEQYF. The DNA for the CDR3 is TGTGCCAGCAGCTCCGGGTTGGACAGGGAAGGCGAGCAGTACTTC.

The genes are TRBV5-5 and TRBJ2-1; 9 nucleotides align to TRBD2. This CDR3 is built from 16 residues. V was clipped by 1 base and J by 6 bases; unmatched bases: 8. Germline CDR1 is SGHKS and CDR2 is YYEKEE (reference sequence). CDR3 DNA: TGTGCCAGCAGCTTGACGCGGGAGGGCCGGAGCAATGAGCAGTTCTTC. Its protein product is CASSLTREGRSNEQFF.

The DNA for the CDR3 is TGTGCCAGCAGTTTAAGAGCAAGCGGATACAATGAGCAGTTCTTC. Translating gives CASSLRASGYNEQFF. The chain has TRBV5-6 and TRBJ2-1; D is perhaps TRBD2 (5 bases). Looked up from germline, CDR1 is SGHDT and CDR2 is YYEEEE. V lost 5 bases and J lost 4, with 16 bases in between. The CDR3 is made up of 15 amino acids. The full variable domain, in which reference TRBV5-6 and TRBJ2-1 provide the parts outside the CDR3, is DAGVTQSPTHLIKTRGQQVTLRCSPKSGHDTVSWYQQALGQGPQFIFQYYEEEERQRGNFPDRFSGHQFPNYSSELNVNALLLGDSALYLCASSLRASGYNEQFFGPGTRLTVL.

The V call is TRBV6-4, the J call TRBJ1-1; D gene ambiguous. In germline, CDR1 is MRHNA, CDR2 SNTAGT. This CDR3 is 15 amino acids long. V was trimmed by 3 bases and J by 0 bases, leaving 11 bases between them. CDR3 protein: CASSETALMNTEAFF. The CDR3 region has the DNA TGTGCCAGCAGTGAAACAGCCCTCATGAACACTGAAGCTTTCTTT.